This T cell receptor beta chain stems from a study of CD8 T cells in ankylosing spondylitis. This clonotype was seen at least ten times. Its antigen is unknown. Quantitative molecular-barcoded 5'-RACE generated the TCR beta libraries. One entry per CDR3 protein results from TCRdb running MiXCR on the 5' RACE reads. The table lists around 230,000 distinct CDR3 sequences, around 7.8% of them singletons, with under 7.5% in the top ten. With 10 bases removed from V and 0 bases from J, the gap between germline ends came to 10 bases. The V gene's germline CDR1 is ENHRY and CDR2 SYGVKD. The CDR3 extends over 13 amino acids. General study results and limits: Clones linked to the disease showed a CD8+ phenotype. They occurred at relatively low frequencies in peripheral blood. The clones that were linked to disease were reported to be significantly enriched in matched synovial fluid samples from ankylosing spondylitis patients. Ankylosing spondylitis blood seemed to carry a telltale TCR beta motif made of fewer than ten highly homologous variants.

The sequencing input was blood, either unsorted or a sorted T cell fraction (not recorded which). J is TRBJ1-5 and V is TRBV10-3; possible D gene TRBD1, 6 bases. The clonotype was recovered from a male donor with ankylosing spondylitis or in good health (not recorded which). CDR3 residues: CATGQYSNQPQHF. CDR3 sequence (DNA): TGTGCCACCGGACAGTATAGCAATCAGCCCCAGCATTTT.